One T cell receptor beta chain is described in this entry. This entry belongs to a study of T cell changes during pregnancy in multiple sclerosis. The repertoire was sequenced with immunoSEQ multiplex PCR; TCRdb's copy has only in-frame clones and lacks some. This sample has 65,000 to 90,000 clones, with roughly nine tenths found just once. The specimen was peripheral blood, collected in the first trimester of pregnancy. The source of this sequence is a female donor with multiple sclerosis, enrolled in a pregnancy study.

The CDR3 nucleotides read TGCGCCAGCAGCCAAGATTTGGCCCTCAGATCCTCTGGAAACACCATATATTTT. It specifies CASSQDLALRSSGNTIYF. The chain uses TRBV4-3 and TRBJ1-3; D remains unclear. The germline V and J ends were trimmed by 0 bases and 0 bases, with 15 bases remaining between them. This CDR3 spans 18 amino acids. CDR1 is LGHNA and CDR2 is YSLEER in the germline V gene.